The clone carrying this T cell receptor (beta chain) was counted a single time. This specimen includes other DNA sequences encoding the same CDR3. The assay used deep level. Data came from immunoSEQ multiplex PCR; TCRdb stores just in-frame clones and leaves some out. Here the sample spans more than 150,000 clones, 66% being singletons. These data originate in a study of shared clonotypes between healthy human individuals. CDR1 MNHEY and CDR2 SMNVEV come from the germline V gene (reference sequence). The CDR3 has 16 residues. The junction had 6 bases not matched to a gene; V was cut back by 6 bases and J by 3 bases. CD4+ cell separation produced CD45RA+ naive and CD45RA-negative memory subsets.

Sample: memory CD4+ T cells sorted from blood. Subset described: CD45RA-negative fraction. The receptor was derived from a man younger than 45 in good health. This chain joins TRBV27 and TRBJ2-3; the match to TRBD2 covers 13 bases. The CDR3 nucleotides are TGTGCCAGCAGCTTACAGGGACTAGCGGGGACAGATACGCAGTATTTT. Translating it yields CASSLQGLAGTDTQYF.